This T cell receptor (beta chain) was retrieved from a study of T-cell memory formation after mild COVID-19. Overall study context: TCR clusters largely stayed donor specific.

In the case of this clonotype: The antigen remains unidentified.

Study outcomes and limitations: Some SARS-CoV-2-responding clones were already detected in memory before infection.

One entry per CDR3 protein results from TCRdb running MiXCR on the 5' RACE reads. The sample lists some 120,000 distinct CDR3 sequences; approximately 17% were seen once. The CDR3 runs to 14 residues. The germline V gene encodes CDR1 SEHNR and CDR2 FQNEAQ (reference sequence). The ends were cut back, 5 bases at V and 7 bases at J, with 15 bases in the middle. Sequencing was performed on PBMCs or a T cell subset sorted from them (not recorded which). The TCR was taken from a young man who had mild COVID-19 (a few samples of this study predate the infection). Cell type and time point are not known. This chain uses TRBV7-9 with TRBJ1-5; TRBD1 might be the D (5 bases). This chain's CDR3 is CASSRGGLEQPQHF. The CDR3, as DNA: TGTGCCAGCAGCCGCGGGGGGTTAGAACAGCCCCAGCATTTT.